Detailed here is one T cell receptor (beta chain). The CDR3 is 15 amino acids. Trimming cost V 3 bases and J 9 bases, with 19 bases left between them. Germline-derived CDR1 and CDR2 are SGDLS and YYNGEE. Time point reported: newly diagnosed GD, antithyroid drugs for less than 3 months. PBMC RNA served as the TCR library source. HTBI primers from iRepertoire and Arm-PCR of CDR3 regions yielded the TCR beta libraries. TCRdb itself ran the multiplex PCR reads through MiXCR, one entry per CDR3 protein. The data hold 400,000 to 650,000 distinct CDR3 sequences, with about 16% observed a single time. The data were obtained in a study of regulatory T cells in long-lasting Graves disease. This same sample was also part of a study on T cells in Graves' hyperthyroidism and ophthalmopathy. That work adds: First-round RT-PCR of the TCR CDR3 relied on the HTBI primer set.

The source was peripheral blood mononuclear cells (PBMCs), collected at new diagnosis, from a patient treated with antithyroid drugs. This TCR was recovered from a woman aged 40 to 65 with Graves disease. V and J are TRBV9 and TRBJ1-3, with D possibly matching TRBD1 (6 bases). This CDR3 reads CASSAQTGAGGTIYF. As DNA, the CDR3 is TGTGCCAGCAGCGCCCAGACAGGTGCGGGGGGCACCATATATTTT.